These 9 T cell receptor beta chains were all obtained from the same sample, sequenced in a study of blood T cells in healthy people across ages (dated by TCRdb to the mid-2010s). Library creation used 5' RACE. The sequencing machine was an Illumina HiSeq 2500. The second PCR ran for about 6 to 12 cycles and used a J-beta primer mix along with a sample-barcoded 5' primer. The raw public data were reprocessed by TCRdb itself: fastp quality trimming at Q25, MiXCR clonotype calling, in-frame beta chains only. CDR3 protein sequences are deduplicated, and each keeps its most common genes and DNA. For this sample the table gives 790,000 or so distinct CDR3 sequences, of which 56% were detected only once. Clones ranked in the top ten supply around 25% of the sample. The sequenced sample consisted of blood. Receptors were obtained from a man aged 40-50 years in good health.

The rearrangement joins TRBV9 to TRBJ2-5, with 10 bases that match TRBD1. The germline V gene has CDR1 SGDLS and CDR2 YYNGEE. V lost 1 base to trimming and J lost 0 bases; unmatched junction nucleotides: 6. CDR3 length: 17 residues. CDR3 coding DNA: TGTGCCAGCAGCGTACATGTGGGACAGGGGTACCAAGAGACCCAGTACTTC. Translating it yields CASSVHVGQGYQETQYF. Together with reference TRBV9 and TRBJ2-5, the CDR3 gives the full variable domain: DSGVTQTPKHLITATGQRVTLRCSPRSGDLSVYWYQQSLDQGLQFLIQYYNGEERAKGNILERFSAQQFPDLHSELNLSSLELGDSALYFCASSVHVGQGYQETQYFGPGTRLLVL.

The genes are TRBV10-3 and TRBJ2-3; D ambiguous. CDR1 ENHRY and CDR2 SYGVKD come from the germline V gene. The CDR3 sequence is 14 residues long. Between the trimmed V and J ends, which lost 2 bases and 2 bases, there was a span of 8 bases. The CDR3 coding sequence is TGTGCCATCAGTGAGGTCTCGGACACAGATACGCAGTATTTT. Translated, it gives CAISEVSDTDTQYF.

This clonotype was detected a few times. The V and J genes are TRBV12-3 or TRBV12-4 and TRBJ2-7; TRBD1 matches at 8 bases. This CDR3 spans 14 amino acids. V trimming: 4 bases; J trimming: 2 bases; junction bases outside the gene matches: 4. The CDR3 nucleotides are TGTGCCAGCAGTTGGACAGGGAGCCCCTACGAGCAGTACTTC. Amino acid sequence: CASSWTGSPYEQYF.

Comments on this clonotype: The germline gene is not matched at one end of the junction; a read error may be the cause. This chain links TRBV4-2 with TRBJ2-2, with a possible D match to TRBD2 (5 bases). The CDR3 consists of 15 residues. CDR1 is LGHNA and CDR2 is YNFKEQ in the germline V gene. CDR3 sequence: CVSTQDLRNTGELFF. The DNA for the CDR3 is TGTGTCAGCACCCAGGACTTACGGAACACCGGGGAGCTGTTTTTT.

This chain uses TRBV27 with TRBJ2-1; unclear D gene. The CDR3 contains 17 residues. Germline V gives CDR1 MNHEY, CDR2 SMNVEV (reference sequence). Trimming removed 5 bases from V and 2 bases from J, with 19 bases in between. The DNA for the CDR3 is TGTGCCAGCAGTCAAAAATTACTACGGGCAACCTACAATGAGCAGTTCTTC. Translating it yields CASSQKLLRATYNEQFF.

V usage is TRBV29-1 and J usage is TRBJ1-4; D gene ambiguous. The CDR3 sequence is 10 residues long. The V end was cut by 7 bases, the J end by 7 bases, with 7 bases between. CDR1 SQVTM and CDR2 ANQGSEA come from the germline V gene. The CDR3 protein is CSAGSEKLFF. For the CDR3, the DNA is TGCAGCGCGGGGAGTGAAAAACTGTTTTTT.

This chain links TRBV5-1 with TRBJ2-7; 11 bases line up with TRBD2. Trimming at V came to 0 bases and at J to 3 bases, leaving 8 bases not matched to a gene. The germline CDR1 and CDR2 sequences are SGHRS and YFSETQ. CDR3 length: 17 amino acids. In DNA form, the CDR3 reads TGCGCCAGCAGCTTGGGGGGACTAGCGGCCGTTAACTACGAGCAGTACTTC. Residues: CASSLGGLAAVNYEQYF. The complete variable domain, with remaining parts taken from reference TRBV5-1 and TRBJ2-7, reads KAGVTQTPRYLIKTRGQQVTLSCSPISGHRSVSWYQQTPGQGLQFLFEYFSETQRNKGNFPGRFSGRQFSNSRSEMNVSTLELGDSALYLCASSLGGLAAVNYEQYFGPGTRLTVT.

V usage is TRBV7-3 and J usage is TRBJ1-4; no clear D gene. V shed 2 bases and J shed 4 bases, with 11 bases lying between them. The germline CDR1 and CDR2 sequences are SGHTA and FQGTGA. The CDR3 is 15 amino acids. CDR3 in DNA: TGTGCCAGCAGCTTACAAGGCGGTAGTAATGAAAAACTGTTTTTT. Its translation: CASSLQGGSNEKLFF.

The chain joins TRBV12-3 or TRBV12-4 to TRBJ2-2; 11 bases fit TRBD2. The CDR3 has 16 amino acids. Trimming cost V 5 bases and J 5 bases; bases outside gene matches: 7. CDR3 DNA: TGTGCCAGCAGTACCACCGGGACTAGCGGAACCGGGGAGCTGTTTTTT. It is translated as CASSTTGTSGTGELFF.